The following is a T cell receptor beta chain sequence with its context. Original analysis: Reference gene primer amplification in the assay estimated nucleated cell counts. TCRdb's copy holds only in-frame clones and misses some; the assay was immunoSEQ multiplex PCR. The DNA was the basis for D and trimming; V, J and clone size are from that table. This sample has 110,000 or so clones, with 80% to 90% found just once. This record belongs to a study of blood T cell repertoires in COVID-19. Looking at the study overall: The United States, Italy and Spain supplied acute and convalescent COVID-19 samples. T cells, B-cell-depleted T cells, or PBMCs provided the cDNA or gDNA that served as material.

Germline V gives CDR1 SGHTA, CDR2 FQGTGA. V was cut by 6 bases and J by 2 bases, with 20 bases left in between. This CDR3 comprises 16 residues. The gene calls are TRBV7-3 and TRBJ2-7; D is possibly TRBD1 (6 bases). This sequence originates from a woman between 45 and 60 years old with acute or convalescent COVID-19. The material sequenced was peripheral blood. The CDR3 DNA is TGTGCCAGCAGACGTAAAGCCCGGGACACACCCTACGAGCAGTACTTC. The encoded protein is CASRRKARDTPYEQYF.